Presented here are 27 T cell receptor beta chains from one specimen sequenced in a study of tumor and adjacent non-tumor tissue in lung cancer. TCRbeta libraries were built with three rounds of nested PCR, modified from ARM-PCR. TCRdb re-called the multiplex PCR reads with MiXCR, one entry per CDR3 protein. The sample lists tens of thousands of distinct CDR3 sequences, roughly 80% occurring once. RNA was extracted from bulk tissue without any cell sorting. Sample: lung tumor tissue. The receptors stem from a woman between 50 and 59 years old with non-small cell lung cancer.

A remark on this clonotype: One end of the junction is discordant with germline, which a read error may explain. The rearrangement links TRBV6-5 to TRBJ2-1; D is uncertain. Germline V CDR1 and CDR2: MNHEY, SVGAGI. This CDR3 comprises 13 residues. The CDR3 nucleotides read TGTGCCAACAGTCAATTCTCACGCTGTGAGCAGTTCTTC. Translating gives CANSQFSRCEQFF.

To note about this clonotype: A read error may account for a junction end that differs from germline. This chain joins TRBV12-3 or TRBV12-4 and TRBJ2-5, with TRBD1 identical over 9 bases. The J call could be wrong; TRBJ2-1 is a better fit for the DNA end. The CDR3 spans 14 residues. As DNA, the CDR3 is TGTACCAGCAGCCCGGGACAGGGTTGGGAGACCCAGTTCTTC. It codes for CTSSPGQGWETQFF.

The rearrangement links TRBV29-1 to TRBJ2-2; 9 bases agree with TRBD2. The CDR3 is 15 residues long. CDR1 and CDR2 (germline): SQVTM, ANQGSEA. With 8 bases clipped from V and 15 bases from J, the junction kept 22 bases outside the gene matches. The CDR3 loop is CSLVLLAGGVGELFF. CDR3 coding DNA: TGCAGCCTTGTTCTCCTGGCGGGAGGGGTCGGAGAGTTGTTTTTT.

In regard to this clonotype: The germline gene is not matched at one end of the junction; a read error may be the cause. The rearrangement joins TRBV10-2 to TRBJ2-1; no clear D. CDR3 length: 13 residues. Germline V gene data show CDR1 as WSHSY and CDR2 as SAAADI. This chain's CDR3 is CASRKGNYDEQFF. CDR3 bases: TGCGCCAGCAGAAAGGGAAACTACGATGAGCAGTTCTTC.

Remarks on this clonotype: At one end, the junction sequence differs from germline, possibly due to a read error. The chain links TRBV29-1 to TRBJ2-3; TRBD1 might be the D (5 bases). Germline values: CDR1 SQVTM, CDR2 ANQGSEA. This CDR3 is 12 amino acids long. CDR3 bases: TGCAGCGTTGCACGGCTGACAGATACGCCGTATTTT. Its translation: CSVARLTDTPYF.

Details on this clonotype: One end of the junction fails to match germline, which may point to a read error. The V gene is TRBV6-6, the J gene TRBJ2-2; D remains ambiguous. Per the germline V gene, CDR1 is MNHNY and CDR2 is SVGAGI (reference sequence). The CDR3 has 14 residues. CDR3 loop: CACSPSLLVGELFF. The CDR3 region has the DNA TGTGCCTGCAGTCCAAGCCTCCTGGTCGGGGAGCTGTTTTTT.

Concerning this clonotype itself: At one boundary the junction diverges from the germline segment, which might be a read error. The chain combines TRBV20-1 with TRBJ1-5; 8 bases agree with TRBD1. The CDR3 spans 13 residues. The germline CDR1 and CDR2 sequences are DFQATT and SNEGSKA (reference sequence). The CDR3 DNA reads TGCACTGCTGCGACAGGGGACGTTTTGCCCCAGCATTTT. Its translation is CTAATGDVLPQHF.

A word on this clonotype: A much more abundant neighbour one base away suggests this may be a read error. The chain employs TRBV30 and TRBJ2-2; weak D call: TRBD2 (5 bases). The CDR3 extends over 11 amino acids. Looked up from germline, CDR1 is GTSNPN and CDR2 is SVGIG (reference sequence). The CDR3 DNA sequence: TGTGCCTGGAGTGTCACCGGGGAGCGGTTTTTT. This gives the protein CAWSVTGERFF.

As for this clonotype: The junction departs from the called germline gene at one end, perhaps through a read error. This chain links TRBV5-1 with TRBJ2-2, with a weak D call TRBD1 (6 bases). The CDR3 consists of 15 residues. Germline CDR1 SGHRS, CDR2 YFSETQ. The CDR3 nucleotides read TGCGCCAGCAGCACGGGACACACGAACACCGGGGAGCTGGTTTTT. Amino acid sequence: CASSTGHTNTGELVF.

The CDR3 sequence: CGNSHPGTQETQYF. DNA of the CDR3: TGTGGCAACAGCCACCCCGGAACCCAAGAGACCCAGTACTTC. The rearrangement uses TRBV12-3 or TRBV12-4 and TRBJ2-5; no reliable D call. The CDR3 length is 14 residues.

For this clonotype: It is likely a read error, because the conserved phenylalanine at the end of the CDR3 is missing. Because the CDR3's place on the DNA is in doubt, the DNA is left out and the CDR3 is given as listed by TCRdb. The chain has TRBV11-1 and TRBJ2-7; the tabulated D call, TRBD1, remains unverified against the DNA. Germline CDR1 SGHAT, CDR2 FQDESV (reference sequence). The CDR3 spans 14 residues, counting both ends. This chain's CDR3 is CDSSHWDSSYEHYL.

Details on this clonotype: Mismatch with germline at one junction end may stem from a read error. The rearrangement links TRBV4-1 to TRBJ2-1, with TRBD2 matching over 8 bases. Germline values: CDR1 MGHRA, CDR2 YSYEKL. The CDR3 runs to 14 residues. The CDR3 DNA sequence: TGCGCCAGCAGGGGACCGGGAGGGCCCAATGAACAGTCCTTC. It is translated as CASRGPGGPNEQSF.

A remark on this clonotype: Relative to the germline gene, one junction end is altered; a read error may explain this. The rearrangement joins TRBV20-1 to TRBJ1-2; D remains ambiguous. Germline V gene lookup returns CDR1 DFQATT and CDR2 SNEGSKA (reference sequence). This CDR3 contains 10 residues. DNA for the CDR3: TGCAGTGCTAGTGTCCGTGGCTACGCCTTC. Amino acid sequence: CSASVRGYAF.

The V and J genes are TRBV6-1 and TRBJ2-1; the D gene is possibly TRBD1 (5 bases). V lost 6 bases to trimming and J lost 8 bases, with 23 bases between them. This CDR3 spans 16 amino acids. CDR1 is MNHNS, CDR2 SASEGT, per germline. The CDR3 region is CASSAPRGGEIDEQFF. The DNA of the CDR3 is TGTGCCAGCAGCGCTCCAAGGGGCGGAGAGATCGATGAGCAGTTCTTC.

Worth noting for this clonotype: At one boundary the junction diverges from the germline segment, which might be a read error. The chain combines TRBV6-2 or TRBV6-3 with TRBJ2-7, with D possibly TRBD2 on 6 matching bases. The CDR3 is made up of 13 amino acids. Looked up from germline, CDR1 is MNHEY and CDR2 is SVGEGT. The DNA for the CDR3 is TGTGTCAGCAGTTACCTGGGTCGGAGGGAGCCGTACTTC. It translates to CVSSYLGRREPYF.

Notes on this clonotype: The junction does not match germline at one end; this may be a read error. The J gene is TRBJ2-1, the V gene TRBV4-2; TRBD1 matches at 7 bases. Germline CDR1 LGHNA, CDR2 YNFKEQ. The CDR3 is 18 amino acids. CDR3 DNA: TGTGCCAGCAGCCAACGTGGGACAGCCGACCGGGCCTACAATGAGCGGTTCTTC. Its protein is CASSQRGTADRAYNERFF.

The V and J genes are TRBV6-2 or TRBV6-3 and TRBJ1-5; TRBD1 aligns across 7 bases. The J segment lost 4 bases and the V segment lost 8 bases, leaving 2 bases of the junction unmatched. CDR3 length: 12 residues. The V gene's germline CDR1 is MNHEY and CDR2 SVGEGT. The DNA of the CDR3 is TGTGCCAGCGGGACAGAGAATCAGCCCCAGCATTTT. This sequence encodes CASGTENQPQHF.

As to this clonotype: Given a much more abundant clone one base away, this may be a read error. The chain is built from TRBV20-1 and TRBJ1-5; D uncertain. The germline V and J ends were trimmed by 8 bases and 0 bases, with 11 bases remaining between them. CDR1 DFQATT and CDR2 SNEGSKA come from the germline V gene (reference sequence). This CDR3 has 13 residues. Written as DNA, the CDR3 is TGCAGTATTAGAGAACATAGCAATCAGCCCCAGCATTTT. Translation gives CSIREHSNQPQHF.

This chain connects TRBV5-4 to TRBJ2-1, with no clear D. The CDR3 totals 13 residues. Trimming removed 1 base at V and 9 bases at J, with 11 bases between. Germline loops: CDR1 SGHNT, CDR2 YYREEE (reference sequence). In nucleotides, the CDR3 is TGTGCCAGCAGCTTGAACTATCGCAGTGAGCAGTTCTTC. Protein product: CASSLNYRSEQFF.

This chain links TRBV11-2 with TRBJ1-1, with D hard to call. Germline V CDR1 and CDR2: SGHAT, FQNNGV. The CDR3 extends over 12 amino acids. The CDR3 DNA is TGTATCAGCAGCCGAAGACACAATGAAGAATTCTTT. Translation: CISSRRHNEEFF.

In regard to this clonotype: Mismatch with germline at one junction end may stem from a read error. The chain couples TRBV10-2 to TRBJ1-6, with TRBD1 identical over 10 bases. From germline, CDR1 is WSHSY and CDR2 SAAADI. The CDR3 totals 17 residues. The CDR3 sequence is CASSLLNRDRGNSPLQF. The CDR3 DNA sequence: TGCGCCAGTAGCCTCCTCAACCGGGACAGGGGTAATTCACCCCTCCAGTTT.

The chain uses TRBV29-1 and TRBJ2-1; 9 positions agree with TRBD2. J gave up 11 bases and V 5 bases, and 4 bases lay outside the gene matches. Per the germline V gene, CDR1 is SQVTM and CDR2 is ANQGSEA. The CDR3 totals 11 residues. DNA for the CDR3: TGCAGCGTTAACGCGGGGGGGAAGCAGTTCTTC. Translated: CSVNAGGKQFF.

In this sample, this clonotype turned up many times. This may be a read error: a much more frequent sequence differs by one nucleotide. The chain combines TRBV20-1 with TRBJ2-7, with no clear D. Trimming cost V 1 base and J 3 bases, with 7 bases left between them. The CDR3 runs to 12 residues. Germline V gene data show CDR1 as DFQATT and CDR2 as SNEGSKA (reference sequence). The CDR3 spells CSARVASYEQYF. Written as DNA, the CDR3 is TGCAGTGCTAGAGTAGCTAGCTACGAGCAGTACTTC.

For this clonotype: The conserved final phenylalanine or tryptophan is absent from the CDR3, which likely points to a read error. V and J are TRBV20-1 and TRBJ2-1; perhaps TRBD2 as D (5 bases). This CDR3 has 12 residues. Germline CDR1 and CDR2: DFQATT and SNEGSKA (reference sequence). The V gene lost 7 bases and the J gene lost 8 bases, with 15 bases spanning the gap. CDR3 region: CSDSSGNDEQFI. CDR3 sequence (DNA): TGCAGTGATAGTTCCGGGAATGATGAGCAGTTCATC.

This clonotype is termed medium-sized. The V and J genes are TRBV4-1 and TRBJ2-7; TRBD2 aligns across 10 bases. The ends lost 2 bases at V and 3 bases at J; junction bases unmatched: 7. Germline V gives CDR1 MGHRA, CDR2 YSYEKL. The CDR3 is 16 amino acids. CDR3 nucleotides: TGCGCCAGCAGCCAATCACTAGCGGGGACGTTCTACGAGCAGTACTTC. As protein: CASSQSLAGTFYEQYF.

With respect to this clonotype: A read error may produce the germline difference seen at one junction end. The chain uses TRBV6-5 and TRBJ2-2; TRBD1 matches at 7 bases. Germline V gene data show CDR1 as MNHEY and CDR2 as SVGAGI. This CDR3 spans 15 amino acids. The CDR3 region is CASSPDRGRTGEMFF. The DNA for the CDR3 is TGTGCCAGCAGCCCCGATAGGGGGCGCACCGGGGAGATGTTTTTT.

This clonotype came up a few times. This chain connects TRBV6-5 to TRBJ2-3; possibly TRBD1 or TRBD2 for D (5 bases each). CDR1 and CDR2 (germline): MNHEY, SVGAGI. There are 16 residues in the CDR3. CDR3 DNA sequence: TGTGTCAACAGTTACTCGCTTACGGGACGCACAGATACGCAGTATTTT. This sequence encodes CVNSYSLTGRTDTQYF.